This T cell receptor (beta chain) appears in the sequencing data of a study of OX40 agonist ivuxolimab in advanced cancers. Whole-study findings and limits: Part of the nonresponder group also had normalized T-cell clonal expansion that was low.

With respect to this clone: Its antigen is undetermined. Mismatch with germline at one junction end may stem from a read error.

Sequencing used immunoSEQ multiplex PCR; TCRdb keeps in-frame clones, though not all of them. The sample lists 55,000 to 80,000 clones; about 91% were seen once. The CDR3 runs to 12 residues. Germline-derived CDR1 and CDR2 are MNHEY and SVGAGI. Sequenced material: CD4+ or CD8+ T cells sorted from blood, taken in a trial of the OX40 agonist ivuxolimab. The J gene is TRBJ2-7, the V gene TRBV6-5; the D gene is possibly TRBD1 (6 bases). The sequence derives from an adult with an advanced solid tumor such as melanoma, head and neck, liver or kidney cancer. The DNA of the CDR3 is TGTGCCAGCAGGGAACAGGGAGCTCACCTGTCCTTC. Translation gives CASREQGAHLSF.